These 5 T cell receptor beta chains came from one sample sequenced in a study of technical replicates of blood from a handful of donors. Only in-frame clones appear in the TCRdb table, and some are missing; sequencing was by immunoSEQ multiplex PCR. The repertoire has about 61,000 clones, more than 95% of them found once; the top ten carry about 0.2%. Material for sequencing was T cells isolated from PBMCs. The source is a human donor in good health.

The rearrangement links TRBV4-1 to TRBJ2-7; 14 nucleotides align to TRBD2. Germline assignment: CDR1 MGHRA and CDR2 YSYEKL. The CDR3 spans 16 residues. The V gene end was trimmed by 4 bases and the J gene end by 6 bases; junction bases not matched to a gene: 8. CDR3 amino acids: CASSPWTSGRKSEQYF. CDR3 bases: TGCGCCAGCAGCCCATGGACTAGCGGGAGGAAAAGCGAGCAGTACTTC.

The V gene is TRBV20-1, the J gene TRBJ1-1; no clear D. V shed 2 bases and J shed 4 bases, with 5 bases lying between them. Looked up from germline, CDR1 is DFQATT and CDR2 is SNEGSKA (reference sequence). There are 11 residues in the CDR3. DNA of the CDR3: TGCAGTGCTAGATTCCTCACTGAAGCTTTCTTT. Translated: CSARFLTEAFF.

This chain connects TRBV9 to TRBJ2-7, with 8 positions matching TRBD1. Germline CDR1 reads SGDLS; CDR2 reads YYNGEE. CDR3 length equals 16 residues. V dropped 4 bases and J dropped 5; count of bases not matched to a gene: 14. CDR3 nucleotide sequence: TGTGCCAGCAGCATTCGGGACAGGCGTAAGGTGGACGAGCAGTACTTC. Its protein is CASSIRDRRKVDEQYF.

V gene TRBV29-1 combines with J gene TRBJ2-5; D is undetermined. V was pared by 4 bases and J by 5 bases, with 11 bases between. Germline V gene sequence: CDR1 SQVTM, CDR2 ANQGSEA. The CDR3 totals 12 residues. CDR3 sequence: CSVGLSYETQYF. CDR3 DNA: TGCAGCGTTGGTTTGTCCTATGAGACCCAGTACTTC.

V gene TRBV10-3 combines with J gene TRBJ2-5, with D perhaps matching TRBD1 (6 bases). The V and J ends lost 5 bases and 5 bases respectively, with 12 bases between them. Germline assignment: CDR1 ENHRY and CDR2 SYGVKD. This CDR3 is 13 amino acids long. The CDR3, as DNA: TGTGCCATCAGTCAACGGCAGGGGGAGACCCAGTACTTC. Translated, it gives CAISQRQGETQYF.